This T cell receptor beta chain comes out of a study of blood T cell repertoires in COVID-19. V lost 3 bases and J lost 5, with 7 bases in between. Germline assignment: CDR1 LNHDA and CDR2 SQIVND (reference sequence). This CDR3 region has 12 residues. Sequencing used immunoSEQ multiplex PCR; TCRdb keeps in-frame clones, though not all of them. Of about 260,000 clones detected, just under 90% appear once; the ten largest clones hold about 0.95%. Sequenced sample: PBMCs or T cells enriched from blood (not recorded which). This sequence was found in a man aged 45 to 65 who had been exposed to COVID-19. This sequence joins TRBV19 and TRBJ1-1, with D tentatively TRBD1 (5 bases). In nucleotides, the CDR3 is TGTGCCAGTAGTATTAGGGGTACTGAAGCTTTCTTT. Its protein product is CASSIRGTEAFF.